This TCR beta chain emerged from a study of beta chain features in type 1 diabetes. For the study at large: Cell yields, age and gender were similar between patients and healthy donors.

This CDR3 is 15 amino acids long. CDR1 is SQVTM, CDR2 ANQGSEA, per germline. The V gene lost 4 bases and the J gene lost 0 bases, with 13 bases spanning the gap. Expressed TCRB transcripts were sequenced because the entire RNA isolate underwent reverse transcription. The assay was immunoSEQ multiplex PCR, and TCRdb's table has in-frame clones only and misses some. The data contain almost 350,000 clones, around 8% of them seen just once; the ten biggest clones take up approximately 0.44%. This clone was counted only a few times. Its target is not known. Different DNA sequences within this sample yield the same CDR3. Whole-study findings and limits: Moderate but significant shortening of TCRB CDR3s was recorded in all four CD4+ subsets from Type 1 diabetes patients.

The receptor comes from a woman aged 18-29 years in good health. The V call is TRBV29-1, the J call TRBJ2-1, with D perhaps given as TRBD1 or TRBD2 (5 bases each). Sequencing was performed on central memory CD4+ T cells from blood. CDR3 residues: CSVGVGPSSYNEQFF. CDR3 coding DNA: TGCAGCGTTGGGGTGGGACCGAGCTCCTACAATGAGCAGTTCTTC.